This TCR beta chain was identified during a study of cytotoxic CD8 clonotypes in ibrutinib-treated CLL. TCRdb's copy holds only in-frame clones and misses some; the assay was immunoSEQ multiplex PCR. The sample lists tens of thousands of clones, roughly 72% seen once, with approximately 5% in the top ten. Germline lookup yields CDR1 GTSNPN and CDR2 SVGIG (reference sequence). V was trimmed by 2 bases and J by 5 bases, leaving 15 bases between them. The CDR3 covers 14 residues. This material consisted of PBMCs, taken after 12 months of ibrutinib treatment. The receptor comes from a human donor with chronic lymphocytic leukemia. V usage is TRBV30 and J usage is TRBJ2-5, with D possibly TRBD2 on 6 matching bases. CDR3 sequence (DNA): TGTGCCTGGAGTTGGGGGGTGGGGCGGGAGACCCAGTACTTC. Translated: CAWSWGVGRETQYF.